Listed below are T cell receptor beta chains from one sample, sequenced in a study of blood T cell repertoires in COVID-19. Some clones are missing from TCRdb's copy, which holds only in-frame ones; the method was immunoSEQ multiplex PCR. Among some 270,000 clones listed, 75% to 90% were seen once. The material sequenced was PBMCs or T cells enriched from blood (not recorded which). All receptors derive from a woman aged 40 to 49 who had been exposed to COVID-19. Both conserved end residues are part of each CDR3. A D gene is named only where the DNA matches it firmly. Not all rows give a size; the values are once, few, many and, for expanded clones, a class.

d_gene	abundance	v_gene	j_gene	CDR3nt	CDR3aa
NA	NA	TRBV7-3	TRBJ2-1	TGTGCCAGCAGCTCCCCAGGCTTCTACAATGAGCAGTTCTTC	CASSSPGFYNEQFF
TRBD1	NA	TRBV30	TRBJ1-3	TGTGCCGGCTTTGGACAGGGGCTTGGAAACACCATATATTTT	CAGFGQGLGNTIYF
TRBD1	NA	TRBV5-1	TRBJ2-5	TGTGCCAGCAGGGCGGACAGGGGGCGCGGGGAGACCCAGTACTTC	CASRADRGRGETQYF
NA	NA	TRBV7-3	TRBJ1-6	TGTGCCAGCAGCTTAACGGGGCAGATCTATAATTCACCCCTCCACTTT	CASSLTGQIYNSPLHF
TRBD1	NA	TRBV3-1/TRBV3-2	TRBJ1-6	TGTGCCAGCAGCCTGTTCGTAACGCGACAGGGTAGTTCACCCCTCCACTTT	CASSLFVTRQGSSPLHF
TRBD1	NA	TRBV18	TRBJ1-2	TGTGCCAGCTCAGCGAGCGGACAGGCCAACTATGGCTACACCTTC	CASSASGQANYGYTF
NA	NA	TRBV29-1	TRBJ1-2	TGCAGCGTTTACCGTCCACGAGGGTATGGCTACACCTTC	CSVYRPRGYGYTF
NA	NA	TRBV29-1	TRBJ2-1	TGCAGCGTTGTAGGAGGTCTCAACAATGAGCAGTTCTTC	CSVVGGLNNEQFF
NA	NA	TRBV6-2/TRBV6-3	TRBJ2-7	TGTGCCAGCAGTTACCCCGCGCGGTTTGACGGAGAGTACGAGCAGTACTTC	CASSYPARFDGEYEQYF
TRBD1	NA	TRBV19	TRBJ2-7	TGTGCCAGTCGCCAGCCCGGGACAGGGTTCTACGAGCAGTACTTC	CASRQPGTGFYEQYF
TRBD1	NA	TRBV7-9	TRBJ2-7	TGTGCCAGCAGCTTACGCGACAGGGGCTACGAGCAGTACTTC	CASSLRDRGYEQYF
NA	NA	TRBV2	TRBJ2-2	TGTGCCAGCAGTCCAAGGCAGCGCTGGGAGCTGTTTTTT	CASSPRQRWELFF
TRBD2	NA	TRBV5-6	TRBJ2-3	TGTGCCAGCAGCTTGGCTAGCGGGAGCACAGATACGCAGTATTTT	CASSLASGSTDTQYF
NA	NA	TRBV4-3	TRBJ1-2	TGCGCCAGCAGCTCCCCGGGTGAGCGGTATGGCTACACCTTC	CASSSPGERYGYTF
NA	NA	TRBV11-3	TRBJ1-1	TGTGCCAGCAGCTTAATTTCAGGGGACCTGAACACTGAAGCTTTCTTT	CASSLISGDLNTEAFF
TRBD1	NA	TRBV7-2	TRBJ2-1	TGTGCCAGCAGCTTATCTGGGACAGGGCGCTACAATGAGCAGTTCTTC	CASSLSGTGRYNEQFF
NA	NA	TRBV3-1/TRBV3-2	TRBJ2-4	TGTGCCAGCAGCCAAGAACCGGGGAAGTCCAAAAACATTCAGTACTTC	CASSQEPGKSKNIQYF
NA	NA	TRBV4-3	TRBJ2-1	TGCGCCAGCAGCCAAAGAGCGGGCACCTCCTCCTACAATGAGCAGTTCTTC	CASSQRAGTSSYNEQFF
TRBD2	NA	TRBV7-3	TRBJ2-3	TGTGCCAGCAGCTTACTAGCGGGGGCGTCAGATACGCAGTATTTT	CASSLLAGASDTQYF
NA	NA	TRBV2	TRBJ2-2	TGTGCCAGCAGTTACCGCACAGGGACGGGTACCGGGGAGCTGTTTTTT	CASSYRTGTGTGELFF
TRBD1	NA	TRBV13	TRBJ1-2	TGTGCCAGCAGCTTAGGTCAGGGGGTAGGCTATGGCTACACCTTC	CASSLGQGVGYGYTF
TRBD1	once	TRBV18	TRBJ2-2	TGTGCCAGCTCAGCAACAGGGGGGAACACCGGGGAGCTGTTTTTT	CASSATGGNTGELFF
NA	NA	TRBV3-1/TRBV3-2	TRBJ1-1	TGTGCCAGCAGCACCCGAACAGGGATCACTGAAGCTTTCTTT	CASSTRTGITEAFF
NA	few	TRBV7-3	TRBJ2-3	TGTGCCAGCAGCTTAGCCGGACTATCTACGCAGTATTTT	CASSLAGLSTQYF
NA	NA	TRBV4-3	TRBJ1-4	TGCGCCAGCAGCCAAGGGGGGGAAGGGGCTAATGAAAAACTGTTTTTT	CASSQGGEGANEKLFF
NA	NA	TRBV5-1	TRBJ1-2	TGCGCCAGCAGCTTGGCTTCCACAGGAGCATATGGCTACACCTTC	CASSLASTGAYGYTF
NA	NA	TRBV10-2	TRBJ1-1	TGCGCCAGCAGTGAGAATACTCCACCGGACACTGAAGCTTTCTTT	CASSENTPPDTEAFF